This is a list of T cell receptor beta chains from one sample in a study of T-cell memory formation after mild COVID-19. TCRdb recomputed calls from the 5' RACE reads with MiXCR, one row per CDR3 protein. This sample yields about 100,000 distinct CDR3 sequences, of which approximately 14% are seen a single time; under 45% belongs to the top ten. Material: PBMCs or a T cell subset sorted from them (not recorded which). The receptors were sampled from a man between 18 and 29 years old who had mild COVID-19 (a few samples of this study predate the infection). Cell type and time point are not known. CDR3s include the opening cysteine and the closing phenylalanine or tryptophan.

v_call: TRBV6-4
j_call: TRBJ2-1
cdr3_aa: CASSEIGGDYNEQFF

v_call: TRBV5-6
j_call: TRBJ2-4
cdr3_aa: CASSSGTYPENIQYF

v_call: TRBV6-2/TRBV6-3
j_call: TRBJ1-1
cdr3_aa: CASSLAGGWNTEAFF

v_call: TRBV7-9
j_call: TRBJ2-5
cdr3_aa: CASSSDETQYF

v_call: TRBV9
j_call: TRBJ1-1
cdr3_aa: CASSIQARGIDTEAFF

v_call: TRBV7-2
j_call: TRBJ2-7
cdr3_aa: CASAIGSGGWDEQYF

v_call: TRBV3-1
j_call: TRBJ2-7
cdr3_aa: CASSPSPPGGDEQYF

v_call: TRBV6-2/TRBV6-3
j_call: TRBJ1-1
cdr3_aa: CASSYDRAVAFF

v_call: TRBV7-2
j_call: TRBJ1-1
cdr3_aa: CASSYVVGPEAFF

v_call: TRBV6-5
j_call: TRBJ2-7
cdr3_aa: CASRGVGNSYYEQYF

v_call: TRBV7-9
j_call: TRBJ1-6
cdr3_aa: CASRTSLSGADSPLHF

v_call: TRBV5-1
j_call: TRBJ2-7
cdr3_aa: CASSYGRGGQMYEQYF

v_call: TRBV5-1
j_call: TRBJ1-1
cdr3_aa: CASSMTGRNEAFF

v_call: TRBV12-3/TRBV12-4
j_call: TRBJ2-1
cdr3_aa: CASSPGLF

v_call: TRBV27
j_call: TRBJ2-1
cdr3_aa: CASRGGQSWQFF

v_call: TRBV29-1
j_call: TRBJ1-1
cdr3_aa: CSVELGLNTEAFF

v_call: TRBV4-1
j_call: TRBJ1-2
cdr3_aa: CASTDSRGKDGYTF

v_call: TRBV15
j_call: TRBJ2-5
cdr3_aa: CATIETSRGETQYF

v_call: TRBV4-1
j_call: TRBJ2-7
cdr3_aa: CASSHEDTAHYEQYF

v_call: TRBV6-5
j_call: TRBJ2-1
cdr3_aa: CASRPPSGGAFNEQFF

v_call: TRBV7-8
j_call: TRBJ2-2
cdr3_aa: CATEEENTGELFF

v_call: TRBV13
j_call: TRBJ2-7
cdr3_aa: CASSPSANSYEQYF

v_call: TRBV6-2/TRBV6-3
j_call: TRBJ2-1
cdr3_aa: CASVGEHNEQFF

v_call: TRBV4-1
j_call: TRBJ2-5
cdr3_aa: CASSQAGGGETQYF

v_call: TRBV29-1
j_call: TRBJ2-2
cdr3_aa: CSVGQDPFTGELFF

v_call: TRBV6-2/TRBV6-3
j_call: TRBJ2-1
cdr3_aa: CASSYYRLDNEQFF

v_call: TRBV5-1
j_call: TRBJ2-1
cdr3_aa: CASSFWVTLAGGPNEQFF

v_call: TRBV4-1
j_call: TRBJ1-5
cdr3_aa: CASSRVTGAEQPQHF

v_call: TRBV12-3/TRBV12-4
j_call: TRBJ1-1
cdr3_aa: CASSSGQGNTEAFF

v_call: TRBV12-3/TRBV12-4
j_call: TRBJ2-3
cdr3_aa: CASSPLRGGRPDTQYF

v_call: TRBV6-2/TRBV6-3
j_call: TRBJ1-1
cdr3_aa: CASSYELNTEAFF

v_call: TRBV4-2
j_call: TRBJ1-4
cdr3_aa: CASSQDIGETNEKLFF

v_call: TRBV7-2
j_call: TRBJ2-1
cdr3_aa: CASSVYRGGSYNEQFF

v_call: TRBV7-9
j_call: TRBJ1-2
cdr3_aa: CASSHGTRNYGYTF

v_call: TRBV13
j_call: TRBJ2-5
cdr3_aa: CASSFVISGQETQYF

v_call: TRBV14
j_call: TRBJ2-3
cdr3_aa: CASSQRGIGPDTQYF

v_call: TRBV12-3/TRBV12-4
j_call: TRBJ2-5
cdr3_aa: CASRAPSGETQYF

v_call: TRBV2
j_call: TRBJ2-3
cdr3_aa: CAIIAGASTDTQYF

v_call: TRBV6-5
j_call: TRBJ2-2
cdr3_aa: CASSLDPSGGELFF

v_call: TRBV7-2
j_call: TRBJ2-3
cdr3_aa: CASSFPRQGPTSTDTQYF

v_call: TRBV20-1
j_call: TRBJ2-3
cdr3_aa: CSAGETGRFTDTQYF

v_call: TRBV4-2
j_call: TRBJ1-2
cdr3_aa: CASSQEGQGNYGYTF

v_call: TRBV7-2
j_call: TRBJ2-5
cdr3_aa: CASSPGAQGSGETQYF

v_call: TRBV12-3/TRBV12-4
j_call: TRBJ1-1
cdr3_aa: CASSFGRAGEAFF

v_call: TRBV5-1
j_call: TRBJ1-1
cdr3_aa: CASSLAGYGNTEAFF

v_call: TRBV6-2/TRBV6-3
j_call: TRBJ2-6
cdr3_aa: CASSPDGGAGANVLTF

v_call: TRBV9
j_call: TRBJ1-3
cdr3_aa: CASSVEFQTASGNTIYF

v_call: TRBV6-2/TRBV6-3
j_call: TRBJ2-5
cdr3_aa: CASSPLDSTRETQYF

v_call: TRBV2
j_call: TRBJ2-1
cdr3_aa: CASAVGNEQFF

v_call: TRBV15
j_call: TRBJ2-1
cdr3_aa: CATGDGQGSSEQFF